This T cell receptor beta chain emerged from a study of Ad26.COV2.S vaccination and SARS-CoV-2 variants. Treatment indicated: 15 to 20 received Ad26.COV2.S at low or high dose, single or two shots; about 5 received placebo; per-sample allocation not given. The samples were gathered on day 63 after the first injection of vaccine or placebo. The length of the CDR3 is 13 residues. Germline CDR1 SGHNT, CDR2 YYREEE (reference sequence). Between the trimmed V and J ends, which lost 0 bases and 4 bases, there was a span of 8 bases. The protocol was immunoSEQ multiplex PCR, while the TCRdb copy is restricted to in-frame clones and leaves out a portion. The sample holds approximately 340,000 clones, around 84% seen once.

The TCR was taken from a person aged 18 to 65 who received the Ad26.COV2.S COVID-19 vaccine or a placebo. The chain couples TRBV5-4 to TRBJ2-7; maybe TRBD1 (5 bases). Sequenced material: peripheral blood, taken in a trial of Ad26.COV2.S vaccine versus placebo. CDR3 in DNA: TGTGCCAGCAGCTTGGATTCAGGGTACGAGCAGTACTTC. Its translation: CASSLDSGYEQYF.